A single sample gave rise to the 28 T cell receptor beta chains below, sequenced in a study of shared clonotypes between healthy human individuals. Only in-frame clones appear in the TCRdb table, and some are missing; sequencing was by immunoSEQ multiplex PCR. The table has approximately 460,000 clones, roughly three quarters seen once. Sequenced material: PBMCs. These receptors came from a woman aged 40 to 50 in good health. Some clones in this sample may be carry-over from other donors' samples.

This chain connects TRBV5-1 to TRBJ2-7; 8 bases line up with TRBD2. V lost 1 base, J lost 3 bases, and 6 bases stayed unmatched. Germline CDR1 SGHRS, CDR2 YFSETQ. The CDR3 extends over 15 amino acids. The CDR3 region has the DNA TGCGCCAGCAGCTTGAGAGCGGGAGTAGACTACGAGCAGTACTTC. Its protein is CASSLRAGVDYEQYF.

The CDR3 DNA is TGTGCCAGCAGCTTAGTAGTAGCGGGGGAATACAATGAGCAGTTCTTC. It specifies CASSLVVAGEYNEQFF. The genes are TRBV11-3 and TRBJ2-1; 9 nucleotides line up with TRBD2. Germline V gene lookup returns CDR1 SGHNT and CDR2 YENEEA. The V and J ends lost 1 base and 4 bases, in that order; junction bases with no gene match: 5. The CDR3 covers 16 residues.

In this sample, this clone turned up a few times. Given a far larger clone just one base away, this is likely a sequencing read error. The V call is TRBV27, the J call TRBJ1-5; D ambiguous. This CDR3 has 13 residues. Germline-derived CDR1 and CDR2 are MNHEY and SMNVEV (reference sequence). The CDR3 nucleotides are TGTGCCGGCAGCGTGCGTTGGAATCAGCCCCAGCATTTT. As protein: CAGSVRWNQPQHF.

The gene calls are TRBV4-1 and TRBJ2-1; D is undetermined. The CDR3 is 13 residues long. Trimming removed 0 bases at V and 10 bases at J, with 10 bases between. CDR1 is MGHRA, CDR2 YSYEKL, per germline. This chain's CDR3 is CASSQEMRREQFF. CDR3 coding DNA: TGCGCCAGCAGCCAAGAAATGAGGCGGGAGCAGTTCTTC.

V usage is TRBV9 and J usage is TRBJ2-7, with D possibly called TRBD1 or TRBD2 (5 bases each). The germline CDR1 and CDR2 sequences are SGDLS and YYNGEE. The CDR3 contains 15 residues. Trimming took 2 bases from V and 1 from J, leaving 13 bases between them. This CDR3 is CASSVAGTLSYEQYF. Written as DNA, the CDR3 is TGTGCCAGCAGCGTCGCAGGGACCTTGTCCTACGAGCAGTACTTC.

The chain links TRBV30 to TRBJ2-6; D is tentatively TRBD1 or TRBD2 (6 bases each). CDR3 size: 17 residues. Germline loops: CDR1 GTSNPN, CDR2 SVGIG (reference sequence). The ends were cut back, 2 bases at V and 0 bases at J, with 14 bases in the middle. CDR3 in amino acids: CAWSWRGQASGANVLTF. Written as DNA, the CDR3 is TGTGCCTGGAGTTGGCGGGGACAAGCCTCTGGGGCCAACGTCCTGACTTTC.

The chain has TRBV29-1 and TRBJ2-3; D perhaps matches TRBD2 (5 bases). Trimming left V 2 bases short and J 3 bases short, with 12 bases between. Germline lookup yields CDR1 SQVTM and CDR2 ANQGSEA. CDR3 length: 14 amino acids. The CDR3 is CSVEQPTGTDTQYF. The CDR3 DNA follows: TGCAGCGTTGAACAACCGACGGGGACAGATACGCAGTATTTT.

This clone has only one observation. V gene TRBV4-2 combines with J gene TRBJ2-7, with TRBD2 as a possible D gene (6 bases). V was pared by 0 bases and J by 1 base, with 7 bases between. The germline gives CDR1 LGHNA, CDR2 YNFKEQ. CDR3 length: 14 amino acids. CDR3: CASSQDGLSYEQYF. CDR3 DNA: TGTGCCAGCAGCCAAGACGGACTATCCTACGAGCAGTACTTC.

The chain joins TRBV6-6 to TRBJ1-2; tentative D call: TRBD1 (5 bases). The CDR3 spans 15 residues. CDR1 and CDR2 (germline): MNHNY, SVGAGI (reference sequence). CDR3 coding DNA: TGTGGGACGATGGGACCGCGCGGGGAGAGCTATGGCTACACCTTC. The encoded protein is CGTMGPRGESYGYTF.

In its sample, this clone was seen once. V gene TRBV11-3 combines with J gene TRBJ2-5; TRBD1 might be the D (6 bases). Germline V gene lookup returns CDR1 SGHNT and CDR2 YENEEA. The CDR3 contains 15 residues. Trimming pared 0 bases from V and 1 base from J, leaving 9 bases between. In DNA, the CDR3 is TGTGCCAGCAGCTTAGATTCCAGGGGCCAAGAGACCCAGTACTTC. This translates into CASSLDSRGQETQYF.

The chain has TRBV5-1 and TRBJ2-7, with D possibly TRBD2 on 5 matching bases. Germline V gene data show CDR1 as SGHRS and CDR2 as YFSETQ. Trimming cost V 4 bases and J 7 bases, with 12 bases left between them. This CDR3 has 12 residues. The chain's CDR3 is CASSPDSLEQYF. The CDR3 DNA is TGCGCCAGCAGCCCGGACTCCCTTGAGCAGTACTTC. The variable domain in full, with the rest retrieved from reference TRBV5-1 and TRBJ2-7, is KAGVTQTPRYLIKTRGQQVTLSCSPISGHRSVSWYQQTPGQGLQFLFEYFSETQRNKGNFPGRFSGRQFSNSRSEMNVSTLELGDSALYLCASSPDSLEQYFGPGTRLTVT.

A word on this clone: The sample has other DNA sequences that encode this CDR3 too. V usage is TRBV5-8 and J usage is TRBJ2-7; D not resolved. The V and J ends lost 0 bases and 2 bases respectively, with 3 bases between them. Per germline, CDR1 SGHTS and CDR2 YDEGEE. The CDR3 is 12 amino acids. CDR3 protein: CASSLVTYEQYF. The CDR3 DNA sequence: TGTGCCAGCAGCTTGGTTACCTACGAGCAGTACTTC.

V and J are TRBV5-5 and TRBJ2-5, with TRBD2 matching 9 bases. Germline V gives CDR1 SGHKS, CDR2 YYEKEE (reference sequence). The trim removed 4 bases at V and 5 bases at J, leaving 15 bases unmatched. The CDR3 contains 17 residues. CDR3 loop: CASSPPGLAGGSETQYF. The CDR3 region has the DNA TGTGCCAGCAGCCCCCCGGGACTAGCTGGGGGTTCCGAGACCCAGTACTTC.

This clone was seen only once. The chain combines TRBV9 with TRBJ2-3; 8 bases are shared with TRBD2. Per germline, CDR1 SGDLS and CDR2 YYNGEE. V was clipped by 4 bases and J by 9 bases; unmatched bases: 1. The CDR3 is made up of 11 amino acids. The CDR3 nucleotides are TGTGCCAGCAGCCCGGGGGGGACGCAGTATTTT. Translating gives CASSPGGTQYF.

This chain connects TRBV2 to TRBJ2-7; 14 bases agree with TRBD2. The CDR3 spans 20 residues. V gave up 4 bases and J gave up 1 base; unmatched junction bases: 15. Germline V gives CDR1 SNHLY, CDR2 FYNNEI. The CDR3 spells CASSGGRDTRTSGRSYEQYF. CDR3 DNA sequence: TGTGCCAGCAGTGGGGGCCGGGACACAAGGACTAGCGGGAGGTCCTACGAGCAGTACTTC.

The chain combines TRBV18 with TRBJ2-7, with 14 nucleotides matching TRBD2. Looked up from germline, CDR1 is KGHSH and CDR2 is LQKENI. This CDR3 comprises 15 residues. Germline trimming cut 2 bases from V and 6 bases from J; bases unmatched to any gene: 3. Written as DNA, the CDR3 is TGTGCCAGCTCACCAAGCGGACTAGCGGGAGGCGAGCAGTACTTC. Residues: CASSPSGLAGGEQYF.

The rearrangement links TRBV5-1 to TRBJ2-3; 10 bases match TRBD2. This CDR3 is built from 15 residues. Unmatched junction bases numbered 7, after V lost 4 bases and J lost 5 bases. Germline loops: CDR1 SGHRS, CDR2 YFSETQ. CDR3 region: CASSGSSGRGDTQYF. CDR3 DNA: TGCGCCAGCAGCGGCTCTAGCGGGAGAGGAGATACGCAGTATTTT.

This clone was counted once. V gene TRBV7-3 combines with J gene TRBJ2-3; 10 nucleotides agree with TRBD2. The CDR3 runs 13 residues. Germline CDR1 and CDR2: SGHTA and FQGTGA. The J segment lost 8 bases and the V segment lost 4 bases, leaving 3 bases of the junction unmatched. The CDR3 here is CASSSLAGGTQYF. The CDR3 DNA is TGTGCCAGCAGCTCCTTAGCGGGAGGTACGCAGTATTTT.

The chain combines TRBV28 with TRBJ2-7, with D tentatively TRBD2 (6 bases). V lost 8 bases and J 7 bases, leaving 18 bases between the germline ends. The CDR3 has 13 amino acids. CDR1 is MDHEN, CDR2 SYDVKM, per germline. The CDR3 here is CASAEGLFGEQYF. DNA of the CDR3: TGTGCCAGCGCCGAGGGACTTTTCGGGGAGCAGTACTTC.

The CDR3 spells CASSLQGTTEAFF. DNA for the CDR3: TGCGCCAGCAGCTTACAGGGGACCACTGAAGCTTTCTTT. This sequence joins TRBV5-1 and TRBJ1-1, with 7 bases identical to TRBD1. The V gene end was trimmed by 2 bases and the J gene end by 4 bases; junction bases not matched to a gene: 2. Germline CDR1 and CDR2: SGHRS and YFSETQ. This CDR3 spans 13 amino acids.

With regard to this clone: A clone one base away is much larger, so this may be a read error. Other DNA sequences within the sample encode an identical CDR3. The CDR3 is CAWSRRDNGWWEPQHF. The CDR3 DNA reads TGCGCCTGGAGTAGGCGGGACAATGGCTGGTGGGAGCCCCAGCATTTT. The J gene is TRBJ1-5, the V gene TRBV30, with D maybe TRBD1 (6 bases). Germline V lookup: CDR1 GTSNPN, CDR2 SVGIG (reference sequence). The CDR3 is made up of 16 amino acids.

A note on this clone: A far larger clone lies a single base away; this is likely a read error. This chain uses TRBV7-2 with TRBJ2-7, with 11 bases identical to TRBD2. The trim removed 4 bases at V and 4 bases at J, leaving 12 bases unmatched. The CDR3 totals 17 residues. Germline loops: CDR1 SGHTA, CDR2 FQGNSA. In nucleotides, the CDR3 is TGTGCCAGCAGCTCAGCACCATATAGCGGGAGGGGGTACGAGCAGTACTTC. It translates to CASSSAPYSGRGYEQYF.

About this clone: A far larger clone is one nucleotide away, so this likely arose from a read error. This specimen includes other DNA sequences encoding the same CDR3. The J gene is TRBJ2-3, the V gene TRBV5-1, with TRBD2 identical over 7 bases. Germline V gene data show CDR1 as SGHRS and CDR2 as YFSETQ. CDR3 length: 15 amino acids. V gave up 0 bases and J gave up 6 bases; unmatched junction bases: 7. The CDR3 DNA follows: TGCGCCAGCAGCTTGGGCACGGCGGGAGCTGATACGCAGTATTTT. Translated: CASSLGTAGADTQYF.

For this clone: The sample contains more than one DNA sequence encoding this CDR3. This chain uses TRBV11-2 with TRBJ2-1; D might be TRBD2 (7 bases). The CDR3 runs 13 residues. Germline CDR1 and CDR2: SGHAT and FQNNGV. The V end lost 1 base, the J end lost 10 bases, and 11 bases lay between the germline ends. In nucleotides, the CDR3 is TGTGCCAGCAGCTTAGTAGGGGGAGGGGAGCAGTTCTTC. Amino acid sequence: CASSLVGGGEQFF.

This chain uses TRBV10-2 with TRBJ2-7; perhaps D is TRBD1 or TRBD2 (6 bases each). CDR1 is WSHSY, CDR2 SAAADI, per germline. The germline V and J ends were trimmed by 3 bases and 4 bases, with 10 bases remaining between them. CDR3 length equals 13 residues. CDR3 loop: CASSDRGLYEQYF. The CDR3 DNA is TGCGCCAGCAGTGACCGGGGGCTGTACGAGCAGTACTTC.

The chain has TRBV9 and TRBJ2-7; D gene ambiguous. The ends were cut back, 0 bases at V and 2 bases at J, with 15 bases in the middle. Germline V gives CDR1 SGDLS, CDR2 YYNGEE. The CDR3 runs 16 residues. The CDR3 DNA is TGTGCCAGCAGCGTAGCCCCTGGCGCGGTAACCTACGAGCAGTACTTC. This codes for CASSVAPGAVTYEQYF.

The chain has TRBV11-3 and TRBJ2-7; TRBD2 is a possible D gene (5 bases). The CDR3 contains 14 residues. V shed 5 bases and J shed 2 bases, with 13 bases lying between them. Germline CDR1 SGHNT, CDR2 YENEEA. Written as DNA, the CDR3 is TGTGCCAGCAGCCCGTGGGAGAAACCCTACGAGCAGTACTTC. Encoded protein: CASSPWEKPYEQYF. Variable domain in full (rest from reference TRBV11-3 and TRBJ2-7): EAGVVQSPRYKIIEKKQPVAFWCNPISGHNTLYWYLQNLGQGPELLIRYENEEAVDDSQLPKDRFSAERLKGVDSTLKIQPAELGDSAVYLCASSPWEKPYEQYFGPGTRLTVT.

Note on this clone: A single base separates this from a much larger clone, so it may be a read error. This sequence joins TRBV11-2 and TRBJ2-5; the D is unclear. The V and J ends lost 1 base and 2 bases respectively, with 11 bases between them. This CDR3 has 15 residues. In germline, CDR1 is SGHAT, CDR2 FQNNGV. The CDR3 nucleotides are TGTGCCAGCAGCTTAGTGGGTGCAGGTCAAGAGACCCAGTACTTC. Translation gives CASSLVGAGQETQYF.